The 8 T cell receptor beta chains reported below all come from one sample, sequenced in a study of cytomegalovirus exposure and HLA in healthy donors. Primers: 60 Vbeta forward and 13 Jbeta reverse. Some clones are missing from TCRdb's copy, which holds only in-frame ones; the method was immunoSEQ multiplex PCR. The sample carries about 160,000 clones, about 85% recorded once. Material: PBMCs. The receptors were gathered from a man in his fifties in good health and CMV-seropositive.

The chain has TRBV28 and TRBJ2-7; D unresolved. V gave up 6 bases and J gave up 11 bases, with 14 bases separating them. The CDR3 length is 11 residues. Germline loops: CDR1 MDHEN, CDR2 SYDVKM. This CDR3 is CASSVSNMEYF. The CDR3 DNA reads as TGTGCCAGCAGCGTATCGAACATGGAGTACTTC.

The V and J genes are TRBV18 and TRBJ1-1; 8 bases are a match to TRBD1. V trimming: 3 bases; J trimming: 7 bases; junction bases outside the gene matches: 13. This CDR3 is 16 amino acids long. Germline V gene lookup returns CDR1 KGHSH and CDR2 LQKENI. This chain's CDR3 is CASSPGQGARIGEAFF. The CDR3 DNA follows: TGTGCCAGCTCACCTGGGCAGGGGGCACGAATTGGTGAAGCTTTCTTT.

J is TRBJ2-1 and V is TRBV5-4; 8 nucleotides agree with TRBD1. This CDR3 has 15 residues. Trimming at V came to 4 bases and at J to 1 base, leaving 4 bases not matched to a gene. The germline V gene encodes CDR1 SGHNT and CDR2 YYREEE (reference sequence). The CDR3 coding sequence is TGTGCCAGCAGCAGCGGACAGGGATCCTACAATGAGCAGTTCTTC. Translation gives CASSSGQGSYNEQFF.

CDR3 sequence (DNA): TGTGCCAGCTCCAAAGGACAGAACACTGAAGCTTTCTTT. Translated: CASSKGQNTEAFF. This chain uses TRBV18 with TRBJ1-1; TRBD1 might be the D (5 bases). Trimming took off 6 bases at V and 1 base at J, with 9 bases between the two ends. The germline V gene encodes CDR1 KGHSH and CDR2 LQKENI. This CDR3 contains 13 residues.

The chain combines TRBV4-2 with TRBJ1-2; the D is unclear. CDR1 LGHNA and CDR2 YNFKEQ come from the germline V gene. The CDR3 is 16 residues long. Trimming removed 1 base from V and 1 base from J, with 13 bases in between. CDR3 coding DNA: TGTGCCAGCAGCCAAGGGGGATTGAGGGATAACTATGGCTACACCTTC. Translated, it gives CASSQGGLRDNYGYTF.

The J gene is TRBJ1-1, the V gene TRBV19, with D hard to call. The CDR3 is made up of 13 amino acids. Trimming left V 5 bases short and J 6 bases short, with 13 bases between. From germline, CDR1 is LNHDA and CDR2 SQIVND (reference sequence). In DNA, the CDR3 is TGTGCCAGTAGTCAGGAGGGCGGTGCTGAAGCTTTCTTT. This codes for CASSQEGGAEAFF.

V is TRBV30 and J is TRBJ2-7; TRBD1 is a possible D gene (6 bases). This CDR3 is built from 14 residues. Germline CDR1 and CDR2: GTSNPN and SVGIG (reference sequence). Trimming cost V 4 bases and J 4 bases, with 17 bases left between them. CDR3 DNA: TGTGCCTGGACTTTGATGGGGGCCGAGTACGAGCAGTACTTC. Translating gives CAWTLMGAEYEQYF. Drawing the rest from reference TRBV30 and TRBJ2-7, the complete variable domain is SQTIHQWPATLVQPVGSPLSLECTVEGTSNPNLYWYRQAAGRGLQLLFYSVGIGQISSEVPQNLSASRPQDRQFILSSKKLLLSDSGFYLCAWTLMGAEYEQYFGPGTRLTVT.

As regards this clone: Distinct nucleotide sequences in the sample also encode this CDR3. This chain links TRBV28 with TRBJ2-5; D remains ambiguous. Trimming removed 2 bases at V and 5 bases at J, with 3 bases between. CDR1 and CDR2 (germline): MDHEN, SYDVKM. The CDR3 has 11 amino acids. CDR3 nucleotides: TGTGCCAGCAGTTTAGCGGAGACCCAGTACTTC. Translated, it gives CASSLAETQYF.